Here is one T cell receptor (beta chain) with its context. This clone has just a few counts. Its antigen is not yet known. No base-level quality is on record; no much larger clone is a single base apart. These data are taken from a study of beta chain features in type 1 diabetes (dated by TCRdb to 2016 to 2018). In terms of the full investigation: Patients and healthy donors did not differ in mean age, gender distribution, total cell number or subset yield. The study compared the TCRB repertoires of sorted circulating CD4+ T cell subsets in recently diagnosed type 1 diabetes patients with those in matched healthy donors. Across all samples, approximately 98,000,000 sorted cells were examined, and cell number per subset correlated strongly with RNA yield. Regulatory and stem cell-like memory subsets were isolated from only 8 patients and roughly 8 healthy donors, whereas naive and central memory subsets came from all 30 or so donors. Overall study results and their limits: Because the HLA sub-analyses included only small numbers of individuals, any influence of HLA type on TCRB rearrangement was left unresolved. Because cDNA was sequenced instead of genomic DNA, activated cells with high expression could be over-represented, although the groups did not differ in activation or CD3 levels. PCR might favor shorter templates, but patient and control samples were amplified and corrected together, so any skew would affect both groups equally. Naive, central memory and regulatory TCRB repertoires appeared to be more similar among patients than among healthy donors. Type 1 diabetes patients showed a moderate but significant shortening of TCRB CDR3 length in all four CD4+ subsets. Fewer insertions and more nucleotide deletions at VDJ recombination sites were observed in patients with type 1 diabetes, implying thymic rearrangement abnormalities.

Each donor gave one peripheral blood draw, averaging approximately 110 mL, which was collected into heparinised tubes. A BD FACSAria II and a panel including CD45RO, CCR7, CD25, CD127, CD95 and CD27 were used to sort naive, central memory, regulatory and stem cell-like memory CD4+ T cells. All sorted populations exceeded 98% purity. Right away, PBMCs were isolated by Lymphoprep density gradient centrifugation and were stained directly, with no culture step. So that batch effects would be minimized, each experiment stained and sorted samples in pairs, pairing one healthy donor with one patient. The entire isolated RNA was reverse transcribed using the High Capacity cDNA Reverse Transcription Kit, and thus expressed TCRB transcripts were sequenced. Deep immunoSEQ sequencing was performed on naive, central memory and regulatory T cell samples, with an average of about 3.6 million total reads per sample. Sorted cells were lysed in RLT buffer and RNA was extracted with DNase-treated RNeasy Micro or Mini kits, depending on cell number. To prevent cross-contamination, each cell subset was processed individually, whereas patient and healthy donor samples were processed jointly. The immunoSEQ multiplex PCR was used to amplify TCRB sequences from cDNA, yielding 87-bp fragments that span the CDR3 region. Amplicons were sequenced on the Illumina HiSeq platform. From the authors' description of their analysis: PCR bias was corrected computationally using synthetic template baselines, and reads within Hamming distance 2 were collapsed, with unmergeable singletons discarded. Reads were aligned against IMGT so that V, D and J genes, CDR3 length and insertions or deletions at six rearrangement sites could be assigned. Within each subset, clonotype counts were normalized to the number of sorted cells before true diversity and Gini coefficients were calculated with the tcR R package. The overlap coefficient, calculated on TCRB nucleotide sequences, was used to measure repertoire sharing. As a proxy for the pre-selection repertoire, out-of-frame TCRB sequences from naive cells were analyzed. TCRdb retrieved this table from immuneACCESS and kept in-frame rearrangements only. Not all clones are present; in checked studies, unresolved V genes account for under half, and no reason is known for the remainder. V and J calls and clone size come straight from that table; D and trimming were deduced from the DNA. For this sample the table gives hundreds of thousands of clones, of which under 20% were detected only once. The top ten clones comprise around 0.02% of the sample.

V loses 5 bases, J loses 2 bases, and the germline ends lie 16 bases apart. CDR1 and CDR2 are read off the germline V gene as SGHAT and FQNNGV. Spanning cysteine to phenylalanine, the CDR3 consists of 15 amino acids. The read is trimmed to its CDR3 DNA, 45 bases read in frame from base 1. Recombination connected TRBV11-2 to TRBJ2-7, with the D assignment possibly TRBD1 or TRBD2, given 5 matching bases for each. This TCR was recovered from a woman in her late teens or twenties in good health. Sequencing input: naive CD4+ T cells from blood. The sample's cell subset or site label is to be understood as: true naive CD4+ T cells. The base sequence is TGTGCCAGCAGCCTCTTCCCAGCGGACACCTACGAGCAGTACTTC. Its protein reads: CASSLFPADTYEQYF.